These T cell receptor beta chains were read from a single sample in a study of cytomegalovirus exposure and HLA in healthy donors. Sequenced by immunoSEQ multiplex PCR; TCRdb stores in-frame clones only, minus some. The sample lists about 230,000 clones, about 89% occurring once. Sequenced sample: PBMCs. These receptors were collected from a woman younger than 30 in good health and CMV-seronegative. The CDR3 runs from the conserved cysteine through the conserved F or W. The order of the fields is V gene, J gene, CDR3 length, D gene, CDR3 protein. The D gene is left open where the match is weak.

>TRBV6-1|TRBJ2-7|13|NA
CASREWSTYEQYF
>TRBV9|TRBJ2-1|12|NA
CASSVEREEQFF
>TRBV19|TRBJ2-7|14|NA
CASRGHRDSYEQYF
>TRBV4-3|TRBJ2-7|15|TRBD1
CASSQEDRLSYEQYF
>TRBV9|TRBJ1-2|15|NA
CASSVGRQGSYGYTF
>TRBV6-6|TRBJ1-2|13|NA
CASRGGVGYGYTF
>TRBV4-2|TRBJ2-7|16|TRBD2
CASSQGGAGEFYEQYF
>TRBV7-7|TRBJ2-1|15|TRBD2
CASSLGSGGYNEQFF
>TRBV5-1|TRBJ1-1|14|NA
CASRLGLEVKQAFF
>TRBV9|TRBJ1-1|16|NA
CASSLSPQGKGTEAFF
>TRBV5-8|TRBJ2-5|16|TRBD1
CASSGVIGDSQETQYF
>TRBV7-2|TRBJ2-1|14|NA
CASSLSGQYNEQFF
>TRBV19|TRBJ1-1|12|TRBD1
CASSNRGTEAFF
>TRBV5-1|TRBJ2-1|14|NA
CASSKGSSYNEQFF
>TRBV11-2|TRBJ2-2|15|TRBD2
CASRGTSGRPGELFF
>TRBV5-1|TRBJ2-1|16|TRBD2
CASSDGGASGSDEQFF
>TRBV7-8|TRBJ1-1|15|NA
CASSPGAGVRTEAFF
>TRBV7-8|TRBJ1-1|16|TRBD1
CASSPPRTGVNTEAFF
>TRBV19|TRBJ2-3|11|NA
CASGRTDTQYF
>TRBV2|TRBJ2-2|13|NA
CASSISEVGELFF
>TRBV4-3|TRBJ1-1|15|NA
CASSLGLTYGTEAFF
>TRBV7-2|TRBJ1-1|13|NA
CASSWSMNTEAFF
>TRBV7-3|TRBJ1-1|14|NA
CASKNSGANTEAFF